Following are 8 T cell receptor beta chains from one sample sequenced in a study of cytomegalovirus exposure and HLA in healthy donors. Primers included in the PCR were 60 Vbeta and 13 Jbeta primers. Generated by immunoSEQ multiplex PCR, the TCRdb table keeps only in-frame clones and is missing some. The sample yields under 250,000 clones, around 77% seen once. The source material was PBMCs. Every receptor here comes from a woman in her twenties or thirties in good health and CMV-seronegative.

This clone was counted between two and nine times. The V call is TRBV28, the J call TRBJ1-2; D remains ambiguous. The length of the CDR3 is 11 residues. V was clipped by 5 bases and J by 5 bases, with 6 bases between them. The germline gives CDR1 MDHEN, CDR2 SYDVKM. The CDR3 DNA reads TGTGCCAGCAGTACAATTTATGGCTACACCTTC. Protein sequence: CASSTIYGYTF.

This clone was seen only a few times. This sequence joins TRBV15 and TRBJ2-3, with a possible D match to TRBD2 (5 bases). The V gene lost 1 base and the J gene lost 6 bases, with 11 bases spanning the gap. Per the germline V gene, CDR1 is LNHNV and CDR2 is YYDKDF (reference sequence). The CDR3 has 14 amino acids. CDR3 nucleotides: TGTGCCACCAGCAGAGGACGGGCTAGCGATACGCAGTATTTT. Protein product: CATSRGRASDTQYF.

V is TRBV28 and J is TRBJ2-7, with a tentative D call TRBD1 (5 bases). The CDR3 consists of 12 residues. V was cut by 2 bases and J by 4 bases, with 6 bases left in between. The germline CDR1 and CDR2 sequences are MDHEN and SYDVKM. The DNA for the CDR3 is TGTGCCAGCAGTTTACAGGGTTACGAGCAGTACTTC. Protein sequence: CASSLQGYEQYF.

The chain couples TRBV11-1 to TRBJ1-6; maybe TRBD1 (5 bases). The CDR3 is 15 residues long. Germline V gene data show CDR1 as SGHAT and CDR2 as FQDESV (reference sequence). Deletions cut 1 base from V and 7 bases from J, with 11 bases between. CDR3 loop: CASSLGRDSNSPLHF. CDR3 in DNA: TGTGCCAGCAGCTTAGGCCGGGACTCAAATTCACCCCTCCACTTT.

The rearrangement uses TRBV5-1 and TRBJ2-2; TRBD1 matches at 11 bases. Germline values: CDR1 SGHRS, CDR2 YFSETQ. J lost 5 bases, V lost 4 bases, and 4 bases had no gene match. This CDR3 is 15 amino acids long. The CDR3 DNA sequence: TGCGCCAGCAGCCCAGGGGACAGGGGGACCGGGGAGCTGTTTTTT. Residues: CASSPGDRGTGELFF. The whole variable domain, filled in from reference TRBV5-1 and TRBJ2-2, reads KAGVTQTPRYLIKTRGQQVTLSCSPISGHRSVSWYQQTPGQGLQFLFEYFSETQRNKGNFPGRFSGRQFSNSRSEMNVSTLELGDSALYLCASSPGDRGTGELFFGEGSRLTVL.

The rearrangement uses TRBV6-5 and TRBJ2-3; 8 bases fit TRBD1. V shed 2 bases, J shed 2 bases, and the junction held 3 bases outside the gene matches. The CDR3 runs to 15 residues. Germline CDR1 MNHEY, CDR2 SVGAGI. The CDR3 coding sequence is TGTGCCAGCAGTTACCGGGACAGGCCCACAGATACGCAGTATTTT. It yields the protein CASSYRDRPTDTQYF.

V gene TRBV6-1 combines with J gene TRBJ2-3, with 12 bases that match TRBD2. The CDR3 extends over 15 amino acids. The V segment lost 6 bases and the J segment 6 bases; nucleotides outside the gene matches: 7. The germline CDR1 and CDR2 sequences are MNHNS and SASEGT. CDR3 region: CASSDLAGGLDTQYF. The DNA of the CDR3 is TGTGCCAGCAGCGACCTAGCGGGAGGGTTGGATACGCAGTATTTT.

The rearrangement links TRBV7-6 to TRBJ2-1; D perhaps matches TRBD2 (5 bases). Germline assignment: CDR1 SGHVS and CDR2 FNYEAQ. This CDR3 spans 16 amino acids. Between the trimmed V and J ends, which lost 2 bases and 0 bases, there was a span of 11 bases. CDR3 DNA sequence: TGTGCCAGCAGCTTATGGGCGGGTAGCTCCTACAATGAGCAGTTCTTC. Translation: CASSLWAGSSYNEQFF.